The 21 T cell receptor beta chains in this list originate from one sample, sequenced in a study of blood T cells in healthy people across ages. It was with a sample-barcoded 5' primer and a J-beta primer mix that a second PCR of roughly 7 to 12 cycles was run. TCRdb processed the 5' RACE reads anew with MiXCR; each CDR3 protein has one entry. The profile covers about 680,000 distinct CDR3 sequences, with approximately 49% appearing a single time and around 32% taken by the ten largest. The material sequenced was blood. The receptors here all came from a woman aged 55-69 years in good health.

This sequence joins TRBV5-1 and TRBJ1-1, with D unclear. V gave up 1 base and J gave up 1 base, with 23 bases separating them. This CDR3 region has 19 residues. Germline values: CDR1 SGHRS, CDR2 YFSETQ. This CDR3 reads CASSLRSLRAGRENTEAFF. In DNA form, the CDR3 reads TGCGCCAGCAGCTTGCGCAGTTTGAGGGCTGGACGTGAGAACACTGAAGCTTTCTTT.

The rearrangement uses TRBV4-3 and TRBJ2-3; 7 bases fit TRBD2. Trimming cost V 1 base and J 4 bases; bases outside gene matches: 11. Germline CDR1 reads LGHNA; CDR2 reads YSLEER. CDR3 length: 17 amino acids. CDR3 nucleotides: TGCGCCAGCAGCCAAGTCTCGGACGGGAGGCTATCAGATACGCAGTATTTT. Its translation: CASSQVSDGRLSDTQYF.

V and J are TRBV5-1 and TRBJ2-1, with TRBD2 matching over 11 bases. CDR1 is SGHRS and CDR2 is YFSETQ in the germline V gene. CDR3 length equals 15 residues. V shed 1 base, J shed 8 bases, and the junction held 5 bases outside the gene matches. The CDR3 reads CASSLLAGGTHEQFF. DNA of the CDR3: TGCGCCAGCAGCTTGTTAGCGGGAGGGACCCATGAGCAGTTCTTC.

Comment on this clonotype: This may arise from a read error, as a much more abundant clone is one base away. In this CDR3 the conserved last residue, phenylalanine or tryptophan, is missing, so a read error is likely. In nucleotides, the CDR3 is TGCAGCGTTGTCCCCGACAAGGACGAGCAGTACTTG. Translated, it gives CSVVPDKDEQYL. This chain uses TRBV29-1 with TRBJ2-4; D ambiguous. Judging by the DNA end, TRBJ2-7 fits better; the J call may be wrong. The CDR3 is 12 amino acids. Germline V gene data show CDR1 as SQVTM and CDR2 as ANQGSEA.

In this sample, this clonotype turned up once. The CDR3 DNA sequence: TGTGCCAGCAGTTTAATCCGGGGCCCAGGTCCCAATGAGCAGTTCTTC. Translating gives CASSLIRGPGPNEQFF. The V and J genes are TRBV28 and TRBJ2-1; D is perhaps TRBD1 or TRBD2 (5 bases each). CDR3 size: 16 residues. Germline assignment: CDR1 MDHEN and CDR2 SYDVKM. The V gene lost 2 bases and the J gene lost 6 bases, with 17 bases spanning the gap.

The chain employs TRBV20-1 and TRBJ2-1; the D gene is possibly TRBD1 (6 bases). Germline-derived CDR1 and CDR2 are DFQATT and SNEGSKA (reference sequence). The CDR3 runs 14 residues. Trimming cost V 3 bases and J 5 bases, with 14 bases left between them. CDR3 loop: CSASLRDTHNEQFF. As DNA, the CDR3 is TGCAGTGCTAGCCTCCGGGACACCCACAATGAGCAGTTCTTC.

The V gene is TRBV5-1, the J gene TRBJ2-1; possible D gene TRBD1, 5 bases. This CDR3 contains 14 residues. The V end was cut by 4 bases, the J end by 2 bases, with 10 bases between. Germline values: CDR1 SGHRS, CDR2 YFSETQ. CDR3 DNA: TGCGCCAGCAGCGCAGGGCCAGCCTACAATGAGCAGTTCTTC. This codes for CASSAGPAYNEQFF.

This clonotype was detected a few times. CDR3 in amino acids: CASSPRGQPFEKLFF. As DNA, the CDR3 is TGTGCCAGCAGCCCCCGGGGACAGCCGTTTGAAAAACTGTTTTTT. The chain links TRBV9 to TRBJ1-4; TRBD1 aligns across 7 bases. This CDR3 comprises 15 residues. The J segment lost 7 bases and the V segment lost 4 bases, leaving 10 bases of the junction unmatched. From germline, CDR1 is SGDLS and CDR2 YYNGEE. The whole variable domain, filled in from reference TRBV9 and TRBJ1-4, reads DSGVTQTPKHLITATGQRVTLRCSPRSGDLSVYWYQQSLDQGLQFLIQYYNGEERAKGNILERFSAQQFPDLHSELNLSSLELGDSALYFCASSPRGQPFEKLFFGSGTQLSVL.

About this clonotype: This may be a read error: a much more frequent sequence differs by one nucleotide. CDR3 region: CASSPGRHYGYTF. CDR3 in DNA: TGTGCCAGCAGCCCGGGACGGCACTATGGCTACACCTTC. The chain has TRBV7-2 and TRBJ1-2, with TRBD1 as a possible D gene (5 bases). The CDR3 contains 13 residues. Trimming removed 5 bases at V and 3 bases at J, with 10 bases between. Looked up from germline, CDR1 is SGHTA and CDR2 is FQGNSA.

The V call is TRBV10-3, the J call TRBJ2-5; 8 bases are shared with TRBD1. The CDR3 has 14 amino acids. CDR1 and CDR2 (germline): ENHRY, SYGVKD. V dropped 4 bases and J dropped 6; count of bases not matched to a gene: 7. CDR3 region: CAISGTGIPKTQYF. The CDR3 DNA reads TGTGCCATCAGTGGGACAGGGATTCCGAAGACCCAGTACTTC.

This sequence joins TRBV27 and TRBJ2-3; 14 nucleotides agree with TRBD2. J lost 5 bases, V lost 7 bases, and 5 bases had no gene match. The CDR3 has 15 amino acids. CDR1 MNHEY and CDR2 SMNVEV come from the germline V gene (reference sequence). The chain's CDR3 is CASKGLAGVKDTQYF. The CDR3 DNA is TGTGCCAGCAAGGGACTAGCGGGAGTAAAAGATACGCAGTATTTT.

Points on this clonotype: An end of the junction differs from the germline gene, which may be a read error. The chain combines TRBV15 with TRBJ2-1; D unclear. The CDR3 spans 13 residues. In germline, CDR1 is LNHNV, CDR2 YYDKDF (reference sequence). The CDR3 DNA follows: TGTGCCACCAGCAGAGGTCAGAACAATGGGCAGTTCTTC. It is translated as CATSRGQNNGQFF.

This chain links TRBV28 with TRBJ2-1; D unresolved. The germline gives CDR1 MDHEN, CDR2 SYDVKM. This CDR3 is built from 11 residues. Trimming cost V 8 bases and J 4 bases, with 6 bases left between them. The chain's CDR3 is CASLFYNEQFF. The CDR3 nucleotides read TGTGCCAGCCTTTTTTACAATGAGCAGTTCTTC.

The V gene is TRBV6-2 or TRBV6-3, the J gene TRBJ2-3; the match to TRBD2 covers 13 bases. CDR3 length: 16 amino acids. The germline CDR1 and CDR2 sequences are MNHEY and SVGEGT. V shed 4 bases, J shed 2 bases, and the junction held 3 bases outside the gene matches. CDR3 DNA sequence: TGTGCCAGCAGTTGGACTAGCGGGGGCCACACAGATACGCAGTATTTT. Translated, it gives CASSWTSGGHTDTQYF.

This clonotype was seen a handful of times. The chain carries TRBV20-1 and TRBJ1-1; possibly TRBD1 for D (6 bases). V dropped 3 bases and J dropped 0 bases, with 11 bases sitting between them. Germline values: CDR1 DFQATT, CDR2 SNEGSKA (reference sequence). The CDR3 covers 14 residues. CDR3 in DNA: TGCAGTGCTAGGAAAGGGGGGATGAACACTGAAGCTTTCTTT. Residues: CSARKGGMNTEAFF.

The J gene is TRBJ2-4, the V gene TRBV10-3; TRBD2 is a possible D gene (7 bases). Trimming pared 3 bases from V and 6 bases from J, leaving 12 bases between. Germline V CDR1 and CDR2: ENHRY, SYGVKD. This CDR3 is built from 14 residues. The CDR3 loop is CAISDGGLGNIQYF. The CDR3 nucleotides read TGTGCCATCAGTGACGGGGGGCTCGGAAACATTCAGTACTTC.

The chain is built from TRBV5-6 and TRBJ2-5, with D unclear. Germline values: CDR1 SGHDT, CDR2 YYEEEE. The CDR3 has 11 residues. Trimming shortened V by 0 bases and J by 7 bases, and 4 bases separated the two germline ends. The chain's CDR3 is CASSLDGTQYF. DNA for the CDR3: TGTGCCAGCAGCTTGGACGGGACCCAGTACTTC.

At least ten counts were recorded for this clonotype. The chain couples TRBV2 to TRBJ2-5, with D perhaps assigned TRBD1 or TRBD2 (5 bases each). V shed 1 base and J shed 9 bases, with 12 bases lying between them. Germline lookup yields CDR1 SNHLY and CDR2 FYNNEI. The CDR3 has 13 residues. CDR3 in DNA: TGTGCCAGCAGTGAAGAACGTTTGGGGGCCCAGTACTTC. The encoded protein is CASSEERLGAQYF.

This clonotype has only a few counts. J is TRBJ2-1 and V is TRBV25-1; TRBD2 matches 8 bases. CDR1 and CDR2 from the germline V gene are MGHDK and SYGVNS. With 6 bases clipped from V and 5 bases from J, the junction kept 9 bases outside the gene matches. This CDR3 contains 15 residues. The CDR3 nucleotides read TGTGCCAGCAGCCAGCGGGAGACAGGTGACAATGAGCAGTTCTTC. Translation: CASSQRETGDNEQFF.

V and J are TRBV20-1 and TRBJ1-1; TRBD1 matches at 7 bases. CDR1 DFQATT and CDR2 SNEGSKA come from the germline V gene (reference sequence). Trimming at V came to 7 bases and at J to 0 bases, leaving 5 bases not matched to a gene. This CDR3 spans 13 amino acids. The CDR3 is CSGGTAMNTEAFF. Written as DNA, the CDR3 is TGCAGTGGTGGGACAGCCATGAACACTGAAGCTTTCTTT.

This clonotype was seen a few times. The rearrangement joins TRBV28 to TRBJ2-7; D might be TRBD1 (5 bases). The CDR3 extends over 15 amino acids. CDR1 and CDR2 (germline): MDHEN, SYDVKM. V was trimmed by 4 bases and J by 0 bases, leaving 13 bases between them. The CDR3 loop is CASSSPSRDSYEQYF. CDR3 nucleotide sequence: TGTGCCAGCAGTTCCCCTTCCAGGGACTCCTACGAGCAGTACTTC.